This TCR beta chain was retrieved from a study of T cell responses to AZD1222 COVID-19 vaccine. A note on this clone: Its antigen is unknown.

V was trimmed by 5 bases and J by 4 bases, leaving 15 bases between them. Germline V CDR1 and CDR2: MDHEN, SYDVKM. CDR3 size: 15 residues. Produced via immunoSEQ multiplex PCR; TCRdb's table is partial and in-frame only. The table lists about 190,000 clones, 85% to 95% of them singletons. Study results and caveats: Vaccine-associated CD4 TCRs ranged over spike, dominating at 160-218 and 743-854.

The receptor was isolated from an adult in good health. The J gene is TRBJ1-3, the V gene TRBV28, with D possibly matching TRBD1 (6 bases). Sequenced here: peripheral blood, sampled on day 0 of AZD1222 vaccination. In nucleotides, the CDR3 is TGTGCCAGCAGTCCCCACCCAGGGGCCGGAAACACCATATATTTT. Protein sequence: CASSPHPGAGNTIYF.